This TCR beta chain comes out of a study of cytomegalovirus exposure and HLA in healthy donors. The study's findings and limits: Presence/absence analyses rested on an assumption that sequencing depth was roughly uniform across donors.

The PCR employed 60 Vbeta primers together with 13 Jbeta primers. Assay used: immunoSEQ multiplex PCR; TCRdb lists only in-frame clones, some missing. Of under 150,000 clones listed, about 59% are singletons. Trimming stripped 8 bases from V and 3 bases from J, with 9 bases between. Germline lookup yields CDR1 MNHEY and CDR2 SVGAGI. The CDR3 loop spans 12 amino acids. A word on this clone: Its antigen is still unknown.

V gene TRBV6-5 combines with J gene TRBJ2-3; D possibly corresponds to TRBD2 (5 bases). Material: PBMCs. This TCR derives from a woman between 35 and 50 years old in good health and CMV-seropositive. CDR3 bases: TGTGCCAGCGGGAGAGGGACAGATACGCAGTATTTT. Its translation is CASGRGTDTQYF.